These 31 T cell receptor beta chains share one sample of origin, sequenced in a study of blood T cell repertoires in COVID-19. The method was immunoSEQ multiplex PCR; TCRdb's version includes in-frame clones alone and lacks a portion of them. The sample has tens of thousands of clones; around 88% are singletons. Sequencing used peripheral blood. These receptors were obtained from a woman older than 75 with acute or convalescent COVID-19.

This CDR3 reads CASSQPTGSGEQYF. CDR3 coding DNA: TGCGCCAGCAGCCAGCCGACAGGGAGCGGCGAGCAGTACTTC. J is TRBJ2-7 and V is TRBV4-1; 7 nucleotides align to TRBD1. The CDR3 totals 14 residues. With V trimmed by 3 bases and J by 6 bases, 8 bases remained unmatched. The germline CDR1 and CDR2 sequences are MGHRA and YSYEKL.

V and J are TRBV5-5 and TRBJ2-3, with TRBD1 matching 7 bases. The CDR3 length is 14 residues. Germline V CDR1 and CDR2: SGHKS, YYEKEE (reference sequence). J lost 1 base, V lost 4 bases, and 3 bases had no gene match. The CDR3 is CASSVDRGTDTQYF. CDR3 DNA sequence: TGTGCCAGCAGCGTAGACAGGGGCACAGATACGCAGTATTTT.

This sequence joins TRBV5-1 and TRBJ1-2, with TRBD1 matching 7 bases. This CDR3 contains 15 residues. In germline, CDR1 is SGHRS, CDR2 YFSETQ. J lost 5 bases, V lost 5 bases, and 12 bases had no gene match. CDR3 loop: CASSRVPGQNYGYTF. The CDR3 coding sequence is TGCGCCAGCAGTCGCGTACCGGGACAGAATTATGGCTACACCTTC.

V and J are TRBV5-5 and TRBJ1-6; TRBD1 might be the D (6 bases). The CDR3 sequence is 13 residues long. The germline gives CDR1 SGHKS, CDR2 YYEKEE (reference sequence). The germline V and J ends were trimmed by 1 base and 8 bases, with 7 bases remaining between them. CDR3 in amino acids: CASSLTGYSPLHF. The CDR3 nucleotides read TGTGCCAGCAGCTTGACAGGGTATTCACCCCTCCACTTT.

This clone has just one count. The CDR3 DNA is TGTGCCAGCACCTCCCGGGCGGGGGGACTAGCTGATTTGGACATTCAGTACTTC. It specifies CASTSRAGGLADLDIQYF. The chain joins TRBV6-4 to TRBJ2-4; TRBD2 matches 9 bases. The CDR3 covers 18 residues. V gave up 7 bases and J gave up 8 bases; unmatched junction bases: 21. CDR1 and CDR2 (germline): MRHNA, SNTAGT.

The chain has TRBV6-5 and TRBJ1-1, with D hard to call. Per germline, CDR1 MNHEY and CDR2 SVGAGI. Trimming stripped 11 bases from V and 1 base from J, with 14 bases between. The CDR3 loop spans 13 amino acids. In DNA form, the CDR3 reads TGTGCCGCAGCTGGGAGGTGGAACACTGAAGCTTTCTTT. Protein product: CAAAGRWNTEAFF.

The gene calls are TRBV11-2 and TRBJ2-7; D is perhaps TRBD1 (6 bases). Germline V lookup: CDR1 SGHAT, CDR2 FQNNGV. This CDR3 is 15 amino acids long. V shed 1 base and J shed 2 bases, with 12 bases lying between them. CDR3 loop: CASSLAFGQPYEQYF. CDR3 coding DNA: TGTGCCAGCAGCTTAGCTTTTGGACAGCCCTACGAGCAGTACTTC. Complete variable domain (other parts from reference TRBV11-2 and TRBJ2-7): EAGVAQSPRYKIIEKRQSVAFWCNPISGHATLYWYQQILGQGPKLLIQFQNNGVVDDSQLPKDRFSAERLKGVDSTLKIQPAKLEDSAVYLCASSLAFGQPYEQYFGPGTRLTVT.

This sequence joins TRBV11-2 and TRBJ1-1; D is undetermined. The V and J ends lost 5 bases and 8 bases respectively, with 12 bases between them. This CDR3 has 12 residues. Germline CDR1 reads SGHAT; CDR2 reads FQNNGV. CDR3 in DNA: TGTGCCAGCAGCCCCCGAACTCCCGAAGCTTTCTTT. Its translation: CASSPRTPEAFF.

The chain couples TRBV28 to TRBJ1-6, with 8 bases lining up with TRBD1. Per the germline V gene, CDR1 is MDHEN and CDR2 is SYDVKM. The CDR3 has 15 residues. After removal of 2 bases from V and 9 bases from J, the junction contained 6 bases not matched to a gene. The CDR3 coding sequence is TGTGCCAGCAGTTTAATTTCAGGGGGCATTTCACCCCTCCACTTT. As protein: CASSLISGGISPLHF.

The CDR3 region is CASSFTGDSTDTQYF. CDR3 coding DNA: TGTGCCAGCAGTTTCACAGGGGACAGCACAGATACGCAGTATTTT. The rearrangement links TRBV28 to TRBJ2-3; 7 bases are a match to TRBD1. Germline V gene sequence: CDR1 MDHEN, CDR2 SYDVKM. The CDR3 is 15 residues long. The J segment lost 0 bases and the V segment lost 3 bases, leaving 3 bases of the junction unmatched.

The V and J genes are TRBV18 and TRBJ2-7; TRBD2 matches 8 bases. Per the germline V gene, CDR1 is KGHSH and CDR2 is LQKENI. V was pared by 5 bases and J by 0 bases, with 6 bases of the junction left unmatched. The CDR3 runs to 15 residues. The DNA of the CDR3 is TGTGCCAGCTCAATCACTAGCGGAAACTCCTACGAGCAGTACTTC. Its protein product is CASSITSGNSYEQYF.

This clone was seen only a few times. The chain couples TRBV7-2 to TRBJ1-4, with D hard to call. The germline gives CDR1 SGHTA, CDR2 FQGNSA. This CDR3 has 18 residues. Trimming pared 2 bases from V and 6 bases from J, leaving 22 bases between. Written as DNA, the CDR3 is TGTGCCAGCAGCTTATCGGGTATCGGAGGGAATGTTCATGAAAAACTGTTTTTT. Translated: CASSLSGIGGNVHEKLFF.

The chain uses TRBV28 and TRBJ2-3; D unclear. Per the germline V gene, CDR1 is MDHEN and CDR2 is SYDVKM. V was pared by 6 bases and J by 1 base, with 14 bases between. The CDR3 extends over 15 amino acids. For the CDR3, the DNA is TGTGCCAGCAGCTCCGTTGGGCCCGGCACAGATACGCAGTATTTT. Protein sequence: CASSSVGPGTDTQYF.

CDR3 in DNA: TGTGCCAGCAGCTCCTCGGGAGTGGGCACCGGGGAGCTGTTTTTT. Translation gives CASSSSGVGTGELFF. V gene TRBV7-3 combines with J gene TRBJ2-2, with TRBD2 as a possible D gene (6 bases). V gave up 4 bases and J gave up 4 bases, with 13 bases separating them. Looked up from germline, CDR1 is SGHTA and CDR2 is FQGTGA. The CDR3 is 15 residues long.

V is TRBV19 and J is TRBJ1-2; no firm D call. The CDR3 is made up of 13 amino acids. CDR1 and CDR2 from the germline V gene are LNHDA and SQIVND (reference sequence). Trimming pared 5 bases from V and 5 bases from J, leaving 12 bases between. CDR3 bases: TGTGCCAGTAGTCATCGGTCACCATATGGCTACACCTTC. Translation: CASSHRSPYGYTF.

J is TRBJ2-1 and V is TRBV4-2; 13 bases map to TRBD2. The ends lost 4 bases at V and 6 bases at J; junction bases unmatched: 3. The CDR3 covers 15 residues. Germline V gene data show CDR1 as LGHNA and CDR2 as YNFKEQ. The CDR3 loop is CASSPLAGGFNEQFF. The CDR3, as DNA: TGTGCCAGCAGCCCACTAGCGGGAGGGTTCAATGAGCAGTTCTTC.

The CDR3 loop reads CSAPGQGSQNYGYTF. DNA for the CDR3: TGCAGCGCCCCGGGACAGGGTTCTCAAAACTATGGCTACACCTTC. The rearrangement links TRBV29-1 to TRBJ1-2; 9 nucleotides match TRBD1. The trim removed 7 bases at V and 2 bases at J, leaving 11 bases unmatched. CDR3 length: 15 amino acids. Looked up from germline, CDR1 is SQVTM and CDR2 is ANQGSEA.

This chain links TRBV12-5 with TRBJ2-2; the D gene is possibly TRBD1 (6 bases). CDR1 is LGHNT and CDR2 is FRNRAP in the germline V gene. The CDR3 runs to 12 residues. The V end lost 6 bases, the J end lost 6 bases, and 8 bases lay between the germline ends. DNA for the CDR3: TGTGCTAGTGGCCACAGGGCCGGGGAGCTGTTTTTT. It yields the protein CASGHRAGELFF. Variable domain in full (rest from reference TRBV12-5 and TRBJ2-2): DARVTQTPRHKVTEMGQEVTMRCQPILGHNTVFWYRQTMMQGLELLAYFRNRAPLDDSGMPKDRFSAEMPDATLATLKIQPSEPRDSAVYFCASGHRAGELFFGEGSRLTVL.

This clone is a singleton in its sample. CDR3 in DNA: TGTGCCAGCAGTTCCTTCAGGACAGGGCGAAATCAGCCCCAGCATTTT. Its protein is CASSSFRTGRNQPQHF. The chain employs TRBV28 and TRBJ1-5, with 8 bases identical to TRBD1. Trimming cost V 4 bases and J 4 bases; bases outside gene matches: 9. From germline, CDR1 is MDHEN and CDR2 SYDVKM. The CDR3 is made up of 16 amino acids.

The CDR3 loop is CASSLADQGNSPLHF. Here the CDR3 DNA reads TGCGCCAGCAGCTTGGCCGATCAGGGGAATTCACCCCTCCACTTT. V gene TRBV5-1 combines with J gene TRBJ1-6; the D gene is possibly TRBD1 (6 bases). Germline V gene data show CDR1 as SGHRS and CDR2 as YFSETQ. Trimming removed 0 bases at V and 7 bases at J, with 11 bases between. The CDR3 spans 15 residues.

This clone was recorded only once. The CDR3 DNA reads as TGTGCCACCGAAGGGACAGCGAACACTGAAGCTTTCTTT. This translates into CATEGTANTEAFF. The chain couples TRBV2 to TRBJ1-1; 7 bases are a match to TRBD1. Looked up from germline, CDR1 is SNHLY and CDR2 is FYNNEI. The CDR3 consists of 13 residues. V gave up 10 bases and J gave up 1 base; unmatched junction bases: 6.

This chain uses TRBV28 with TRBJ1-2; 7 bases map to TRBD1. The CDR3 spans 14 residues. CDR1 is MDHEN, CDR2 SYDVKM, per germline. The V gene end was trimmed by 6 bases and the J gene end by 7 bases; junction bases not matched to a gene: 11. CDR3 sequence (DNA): TGTGCCAGCAGCCCAGCCCAGACAGGGCCTGGCTACACCTTC. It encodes CASSPAQTGPGYTF.

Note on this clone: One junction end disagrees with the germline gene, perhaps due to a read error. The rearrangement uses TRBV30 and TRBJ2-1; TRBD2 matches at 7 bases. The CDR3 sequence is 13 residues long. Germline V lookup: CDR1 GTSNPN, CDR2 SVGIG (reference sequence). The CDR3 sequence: CAWGGDSFNEQFF. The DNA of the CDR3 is TGTGCCTGGGGGGGGGACTCCTTCAATGAGCAGTTCTTC.

The CDR3 DNA follows: TGTGCCAGCAGCCCGGGACAGGGGATTGGCTACACCTTC. It is translated as CASSPGQGIGYTF. The chain has TRBV3-1 (or the pseudogene TRBV3-2) and TRBJ1-2, with 10 positions matching TRBD1. CDR1 is LGHDT, CDR2 YNNKEL, per germline (reference sequence). The CDR3 runs to 13 residues. Trimming removed 4 bases from V and 7 bases from J; junction bases left unmatched: 3.

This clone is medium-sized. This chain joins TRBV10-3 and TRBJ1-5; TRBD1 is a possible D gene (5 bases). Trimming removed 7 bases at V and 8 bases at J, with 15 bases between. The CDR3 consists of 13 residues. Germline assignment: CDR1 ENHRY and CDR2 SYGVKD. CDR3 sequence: CAITDSSYKPQHF. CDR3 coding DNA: TGTGCCATCACCGACAGTTCTTATAAGCCCCAGCATTTT.

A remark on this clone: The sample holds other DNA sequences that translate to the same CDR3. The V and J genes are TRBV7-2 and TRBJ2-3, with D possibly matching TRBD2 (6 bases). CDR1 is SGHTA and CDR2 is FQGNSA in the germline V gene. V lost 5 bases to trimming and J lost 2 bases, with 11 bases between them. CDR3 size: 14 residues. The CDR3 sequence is CASSAGTSTDTQYF. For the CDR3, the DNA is TGTGCCAGCAGCGCAGGGACTTCCACAGATACGCAGTATTTT.

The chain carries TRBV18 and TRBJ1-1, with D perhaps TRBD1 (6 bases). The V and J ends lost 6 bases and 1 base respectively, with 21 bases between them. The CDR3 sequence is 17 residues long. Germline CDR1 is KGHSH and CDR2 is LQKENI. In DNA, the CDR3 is TGTGCCAGCTCTTCTCTAGGTCGGGGGGCTTCGAACACTGAAGCTTTCTTT. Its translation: CASSSLGRGASNTEAFF.

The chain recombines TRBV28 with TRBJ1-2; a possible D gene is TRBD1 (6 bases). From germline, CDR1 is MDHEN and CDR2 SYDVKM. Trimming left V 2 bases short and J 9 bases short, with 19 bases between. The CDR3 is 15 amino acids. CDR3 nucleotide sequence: TGTGCCAGCAGTTTAGGGGGGGCGTCCGGATTACGCTACACCTTC. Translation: CASSLGGASGLRYTF.

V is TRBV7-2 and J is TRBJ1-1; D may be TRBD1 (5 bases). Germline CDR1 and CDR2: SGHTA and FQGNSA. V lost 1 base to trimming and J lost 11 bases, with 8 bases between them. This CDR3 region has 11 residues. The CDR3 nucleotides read TGTGCCAGCAGCTTAGTAGGGGCCGCTTTCTTT. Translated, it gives CASSLVGAAFF.

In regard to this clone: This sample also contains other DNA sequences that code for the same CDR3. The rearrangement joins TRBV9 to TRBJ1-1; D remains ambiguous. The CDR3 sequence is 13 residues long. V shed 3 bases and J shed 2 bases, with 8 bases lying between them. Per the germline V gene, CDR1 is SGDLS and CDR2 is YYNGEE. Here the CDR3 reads CASSARLNTEAFF. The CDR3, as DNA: TGTGCCAGCAGCGCCCGTCTTAACACTGAAGCTTTCTTT.

For the CDR3, the DNA is TGTGCCAGCTCACCGCGGACAGGGGGCGATTCACCCCTCCACTTT. As protein: CASSPRTGGDSPLHF. The chain links TRBV18 to TRBJ1-6, with 11 bases matching TRBD1. V was clipped by 3 bases and J by 8 bases; unmatched bases: 3. Germline V lookup: CDR1 KGHSH, CDR2 LQKENI. There are 15 residues in the CDR3.